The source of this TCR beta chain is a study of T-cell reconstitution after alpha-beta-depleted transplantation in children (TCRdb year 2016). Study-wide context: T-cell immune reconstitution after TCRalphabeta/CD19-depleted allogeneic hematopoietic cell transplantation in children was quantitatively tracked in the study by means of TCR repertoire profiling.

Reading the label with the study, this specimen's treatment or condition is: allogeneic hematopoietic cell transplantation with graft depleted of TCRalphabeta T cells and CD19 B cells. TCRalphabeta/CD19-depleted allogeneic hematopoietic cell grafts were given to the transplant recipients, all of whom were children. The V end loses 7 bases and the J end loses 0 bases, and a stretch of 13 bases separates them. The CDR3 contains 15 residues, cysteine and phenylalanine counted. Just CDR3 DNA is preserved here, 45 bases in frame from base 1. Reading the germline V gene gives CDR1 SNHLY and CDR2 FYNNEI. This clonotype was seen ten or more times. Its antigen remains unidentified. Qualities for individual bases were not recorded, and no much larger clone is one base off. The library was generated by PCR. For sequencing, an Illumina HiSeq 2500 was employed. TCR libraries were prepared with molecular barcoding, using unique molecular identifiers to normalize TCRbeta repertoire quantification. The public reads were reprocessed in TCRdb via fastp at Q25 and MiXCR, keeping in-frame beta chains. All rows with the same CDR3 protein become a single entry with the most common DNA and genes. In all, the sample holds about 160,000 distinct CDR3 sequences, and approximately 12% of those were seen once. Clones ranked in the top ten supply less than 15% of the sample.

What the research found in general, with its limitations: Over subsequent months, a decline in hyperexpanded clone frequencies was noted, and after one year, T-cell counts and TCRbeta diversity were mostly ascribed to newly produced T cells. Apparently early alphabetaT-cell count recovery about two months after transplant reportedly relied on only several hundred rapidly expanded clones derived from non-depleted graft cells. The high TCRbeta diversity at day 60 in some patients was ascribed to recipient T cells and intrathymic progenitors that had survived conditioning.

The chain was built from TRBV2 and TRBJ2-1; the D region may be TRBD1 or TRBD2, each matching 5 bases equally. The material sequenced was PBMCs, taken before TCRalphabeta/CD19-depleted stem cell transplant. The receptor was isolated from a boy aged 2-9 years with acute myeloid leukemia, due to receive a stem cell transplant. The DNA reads TGTGCCAGCAAACGAGGGGTGGACTCCTACAATGAGCAGTTCTTC. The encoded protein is CASKRGVDSYNEQFF.